This TCR beta chain emerged from a study of blood T cell repertoires in COVID-19. Whole-study context: From the United States, Italy and Spain came samples of acute and convalescent COVID-19. PBMCs, B-cell-depleted T cells, or T cells were the source of the cDNA or gDNA that made up the material.

V was cut by 2 bases and J by 4 bases, with 15 bases left in between. In germline, CDR1 is LNHDA, CDR2 SQIVND (reference sequence). The CDR3 spans 15 residues. Authors' processing steps: The authors estimated nucleated cell counts from reference gene primer amplification. Some clones are missing from TCRdb's copy, which holds only in-frame ones; the method was immunoSEQ multiplex PCR. The DNA gave D and trimming, while V, J and clone size come from that table. The sample contains 70,000 or so clones, around 76% of which appear only once. The receptor comes from a human donor in a cohort sampled during active COVID-19. Specimen: peripheral blood. The genes are TRBV19 and TRBJ2-7, with D perhaps TRBD1 (5 bases). Here the CDR3 reads CASSIIRAPTYEQYF. DNA for the CDR3: TGTGCCAGTAGTATAATCAGGGCGCCGACTTACGAGCAGTACTTC.